These 2 T cell receptor beta chains originate from one sample sequenced in a study of T cell repertoires in cytomegalovirus infection. These receptors have no known antigen. TCRdb fed the reads into MiXCR, producing one record per CDR3 protein. The sample lists 7,500 to 9,000 distinct CDR3 sequences, approximately 49% seen once, with under 80% in the top ten. The material sequenced was PBMCs, sequenced either directly or after in vitro stimulation (not recorded which). The receptors stem from a human donor in good health (CMV status not recorded). Some clones in this sample may be carry-over from other donors' samples.

As to this clonotype: Mismatch with germline at one junction end may stem from a read error. This rearrangement joins TRBV12-3 or TRBV12-4 to TRBJ2-1, with D tentatively TRBD1 or TRBD2 (5 bases each). This CDR3 has 20 amino acids. The CDR3 nucleotides read TGTGCCAGCAGCTCCCTACGCCTACTTGGGGGAGAAAGGTCCTACAATGAGAAGTTCTTC. Protein: CASSSLRLLGGERSYNEKFF.

The chain recombines TRBV12-3 or TRBV12-4 with TRBJ2-1, with D maybe TRBD2 (6 bases). CDR3 length equals 13 residues. V shed 5 bases and J shed 9 bases, with 14 bases lying between them. The CDR3 spells CASSPGAGSEQFF. The CDR3 bases are TGTGCCAGCAGTCCCGGTGCCGGGAGTGAGCAGTTCTTC.